A selection of T cell receptor beta chains follows, all from one sample in a study of cytomegalovirus exposure and HLA in healthy donors. Here immunoSEQ multiplex PCR was the method, and the copy in TCRdb shows in-frame clones only, minus some. This table holds about 210,000 clones, around four fifths found once. Material for sequencing was PBMCs. All receptors derive from a middle-aged man in good health and CMV-seropositive. Both conserved end residues are part of each CDR3. Each record gives: D gene, J gene, V gene, clone size, CDR3 DNA, CDR3 protein. The D gene is left open where the match is weak. Some rows mark clone size as missing; the rest say once, few, many or name a class of expanded clone.

D gene: TRBD2; J gene: TRBJ2-7; V gene: TRBV6-5; clone size: few; CDR3 DNA: TGTGCCAGCAGGACGACTAGCGGGTCCTACGAGCAGTACTTC; CDR3 protein: CASRTTSGSYEQYF
D gene: TRBD1; J gene: TRBJ1-4; V gene: TRBV5-1; clone size: -; CDR3 DNA: TGCGCCAGCAGCTTGGGTACGGCAGGGGGCAGAGAAAAACTGTTTTTT; CDR3 protein: CASSLGTAGGREKLFF
D gene: TRBD1; J gene: TRBJ2-2; V gene: TRBV4-3; clone size: -; CDR3 DNA: TGCGCCAGCAGCCCCGGGACAGGGGGCTGGAACACCGGGGAGCTGTTTTTT; CDR3 protein: CASSPGTGGWNTGELFF
D gene: -; J gene: TRBJ1-3; V gene: TRBV28; clone size: -; CDR3 DNA: TGTGCCAGCACCGAGATTGTAGGAAACACCATATATTTT; CDR3 protein: CASTEIVGNTIYF
D gene: TRBD2; J gene: TRBJ2-5; V gene: TRBV7-2; clone size: once; CDR3 DNA: TGTGCCAGCAGCTTAGAAGCGGGAGGAGGGAAAGAGACCCAGTACTTC; CDR3 protein: CASSLEAGGGKETQYF
D gene: -; J gene: TRBJ1-2; V gene: TRBV6-1; clone size: -; CDR3 DNA: TGTGCCAGCAGTGAATATCCTTGTCACACCTTC; CDR3 protein: CASSEYPCHTF
D gene: TRBD2; J gene: TRBJ2-1; V gene: TRBV9; clone size: -; CDR3 DNA: TGTGCCAGCAGCGTAGCGGGAGGAGGCAATGAGCAGTTCTTC; CDR3 protein: CASSVAGGGNEQFF
D gene: TRBD1; J gene: TRBJ2-5; V gene: TRBV5-1; clone size: -; CDR3 DNA: TGCGCCAGCAGCTTATCGGCGGGACAGGTCGAGACCCAGTACTTC; CDR3 protein: CASSLSAGQVETQYF
D gene: -; J gene: TRBJ2-3; V gene: TRBV14; clone size: once; CDR3 DNA: TGTGCCAGCAGCCCACAGGGTGGGGACCAGTATTTT; CDR3 protein: CASSPQGGDQYF
D gene: -; J gene: TRBJ1-4; V gene: TRBV4-3; clone size: -; CDR3 DNA: TGCGCCAGCAGCCAACCAACAGGGCTTAATGAAAAACTGTTTTTT; CDR3 protein: CASSQPTGLNEKLFF
D gene: TRBD1; J gene: TRBJ2-7; V gene: TRBV20-1; clone size: once; CDR3 DNA: TGCAGTGCTTACTCAGGGGGCGGGCAGTACTTC; CDR3 protein: CSAYSGGGQYF
D gene: -; J gene: TRBJ2-1; V gene: TRBV7-3; clone size: -; CDR3 DNA: TGTGCCAGCAGCTTAACGAAGGCGCAAGGAGCTAGTAATCGAGTTCCCTACAATGAGCAGTTCTTC; CDR3 protein: CASSLTKAQGASNRVPYNEQFF
D gene: -; J gene: TRBJ1-3; V gene: TRBV7-8; clone size: -; CDR3 DNA: TGTGCCAGCAGCCCCAGAGGGGGTATATCTGGAAACACCATATATTTT; CDR3 protein: CASSPRGGISGNTIYF
D gene: -; J gene: TRBJ2-7; V gene: TRBV7-2; clone size: few; CDR3 DNA: TGTGCCAGCAGCTTGGGAGTCTACGAGCAGTACTTC; CDR3 protein: CASSLGVYEQYF
D gene: -; J gene: TRBJ2-1; V gene: TRBV27; clone size: -; CDR3 DNA: TGTGCCAGCAGTTTACGGGGAGCTGAGCAGTTCTTC; CDR3 protein: CASSLRGAEQFF
D gene: TRBD1; J gene: TRBJ1-2; V gene: TRBV7-2; clone size: -; CDR3 DNA: TGTGCCAGCATCCTCGGGACAGGGGGCGCCTATGGCTACACCTTC; CDR3 protein: CASILGTGGAYGYTF
D gene: -; J gene: TRBJ2-7; V gene: TRBV4-2; clone size: -; CDR3 DNA: TGTGCCAGCAGCCCTCGTTTCCAGGGCGAGCAGTACTTC; CDR3 protein: CASSPRFQGEQYF
D gene: TRBD2; J gene: TRBJ2-7; V gene: TRBV29-1; clone size: -; CDR3 DNA: TGCAGCGTTACAGCGGGAGTTTCCCACGAGCAGTACTTC; CDR3 protein: CSVTAGVSHEQYF
D gene: -; J gene: TRBJ1-5; V gene: TRBV5-4; clone size: once; CDR3 DNA: TGTGCCAGCAGTCGCGGAGGGGGCAATCAGCCCCAGCATTTT; CDR3 protein: CASSRGGGNQPQHF
D gene: -; J gene: TRBJ2-1; V gene: TRBV27; clone size: -; CDR3 DNA: TGTGCCAGCAGTTTAGGGGGCGGGAGCATGAATGAGCAGTTCTTC; CDR3 protein: CASSLGGGSMNEQFF
D gene: TRBD1; J gene: TRBJ1-2; V gene: TRBV28; clone size: -; CDR3 DNA: TGTGCCAGCAGCACAGCGGGACAGGGCTATGGCTACACCTTC; CDR3 protein: CASSTAGQGYGYTF
D gene: TRBD1; J gene: TRBJ2-1; V gene: TRBV7-2; clone size: -; CDR3 DNA: TGTGCCAGCAACTCGGACAGGGGGCAGTGGGAGCAGTTCTTC; CDR3 protein: CASNSDRGQWEQFF
D gene: TRBD2; J gene: TRBJ2-7; V gene: TRBV2; clone size: -; CDR3 DNA: TGTGCCAGCAGTGATAGCGGGGGGCCTTACGAGCAGTACTTC; CDR3 protein: CASSDSGGPYEQYF
D gene: -; J gene: TRBJ1-4; V gene: TRBV7-7; clone size: once; CDR3 DNA: TGTGCCAGCAGCTTAGTCGGCGGAAAACTGTTTTTT; CDR3 protein: CASSLVGGKLFF
D gene: -; J gene: TRBJ2-2; V gene: TRBV5-8; clone size: -; CDR3 DNA: TGTGCCAGCAGCGATACAGGGAGGGGCACCGGGGAGCTGTTTTTT; CDR3 protein: CASSDTGRGTGELFF
D gene: -; J gene: TRBJ1-4; V gene: TRBV5-6; clone size: -; CDR3 DNA: TGTGCCAGCAGCGAGTTAGACAGAACAACTAATGAAAAACTGTTTTTT; CDR3 protein: CASSELDRTTNEKLFF
D gene: TRBD2; J gene: TRBJ2-3; V gene: TRBV7-2; clone size: -; CDR3 DNA: TGTGCCAGCAGCAGGACTAGCGCGTCCACAGATACGCAGTATTTT; CDR3 protein: CASSRTSASTDTQYF
D gene: -; J gene: TRBJ1-5; V gene: TRBV27; clone size: -; CDR3 DNA: TGTGCCAGCAGTTTAATACAGGGAAGTCAGCCCCAGCATTTT; CDR3 protein: CASSLIQGSQPQHF
D gene: -; J gene: TRBJ2-1; V gene: TRBV5-1; clone size: few; CDR3 DNA: TGCGCCAGCAGCATCCCTCTGAGTACAGAGAGCACCACGAGCTCCTACAATGAGCAGTTCTTC; CDR3 protein: CASSIPLSTESTTSSYNEQFF
D gene: TRBD1; J gene: TRBJ2-7; V gene: TRBV9; clone size: few; CDR3 DNA: TGTGCCAGCAGCATAGGACAGGGGGACTACGAGCAGTACTTC; CDR3 protein: CASSIGQGDYEQYF
D gene: TRBD1; J gene: TRBJ2-2; V gene: TRBV7-2; clone size: few; CDR3 DNA: TGTGCCAGCAGCCGGGACAGGGGGAACACCGGGGAGCTGTTTTTT; CDR3 protein: CASSRDRGNTGELFF
D gene: TRBD1; J gene: TRBJ1-5; V gene: TRBV23-1; clone size: few; CDR3 DNA: TGCGCCAGCCTCAGACCGGACAGGGGGCAGGAGCAGCCCCAGCATTTT; CDR3 protein: CASLRPDRGQEQPQHF
D gene: -; J gene: TRBJ1-1; V gene: TRBV2; clone size: once; CDR3 DNA: TGTGCCAGCAGTGAGGCGGGGCCGCTGAACACTGAAGCTTTCTTT; CDR3 protein: CASSEAGPLNTEAFF
D gene: -; J gene: TRBJ1-1; V gene: TRBV15; clone size: -; CDR3 DNA: TGTGCCACCACAGGGGCATCGGGCGAAGCTTTCTTT; CDR3 protein: CATTGASGEAFF
D gene: TRBD2; J gene: TRBJ2-1; V gene: TRBV7-2; clone size: -; CDR3 DNA: TGTGCCAGCAGCTTAGCTGCTAGCGGGAGGCCCAGTGAGCAGTTCTTC; CDR3 protein: CASSLAASGRPSEQFF
D gene: -; J gene: TRBJ1-1; V gene: TRBV4-3; clone size: -; CDR3 DNA: TGCGCCAGCAGCCAAGATTGGGCGAACACTGAAGCTTTCTTT; CDR3 protein: CASSQDWANTEAFF
D gene: TRBD1; J gene: TRBJ2-7; V gene: TRBV5-1; clone size: few; CDR3 DNA: TGCGCCAGCAGCTTGACCCCCGGACAGGGACGCTACGAGCAGTACTTC; CDR3 protein: CASSLTPGQGRYEQYF
D gene: -; J gene: TRBJ2-1; V gene: TRBV27; clone size: -; CDR3 DNA: TGTGCCAGCAGTCCCACATTGAGCGGTAGCTCCTACAATGAGCAGTTCTTC; CDR3 protein: CASSPTLSGSSYNEQFF
D gene: -; J gene: TRBJ2-3; V gene: TRBV4-1; clone size: few; CDR3 DNA: TGCGCCAGCAGCCAGAGGCCAGATACGCAGTATTTT; CDR3 protein: CASSQRPDTQYF
D gene: TRBD2; J gene: TRBJ2-7; V gene: TRBV5-1; clone size: -; CDR3 DNA: TGCGCCAGCAGATATAGCGGGTCGAGCTCCTACGAGCAGTACTTC; CDR3 protein: CASRYSGSSSYEQYF
D gene: TRBD2; J gene: TRBJ2-3; V gene: TRBV6-1; clone size: -; CDR3 DNA: TGTGCCAGCAGTGAAGTTGGACTAGCGGGAGGGAGGGATACGCAGTATTTT; CDR3 protein: CASSEVGLAGGRDTQYF
D gene: -; J gene: TRBJ2-1; V gene: TRBV9; clone size: -; CDR3 DNA: TGTGCCAGCAGCACCCCTAGTCCTACCCCATACAATGAGCAGTTCTTC; CDR3 protein: CASSTPSPTPYNEQFF
D gene: TRBD2; J gene: TRBJ2-2; V gene: TRBV4-1; clone size: -; CDR3 DNA: TGCGCCAGCAGCCCGGGACTAGCGGAGCTGAACACCGGGGAGCTGTTTTTT; CDR3 protein: CASSPGLAELNTGELFF
D gene: -; J gene: TRBJ1-1; V gene: TRBV5-6; clone size: -; CDR3 DNA: TGTGCCAGCAGCTTGGCATACAGGGAGTATGTAAGCACTGAAGCTTTCTTT; CDR3 protein: CASSLAYREYVSTEAFF
D gene: -; J gene: TRBJ2-2; V gene: TRBV11-2; clone size: -; CDR3 DNA: TGTGCCAGCAGCGCACTAGCTCCCGGGGAGCTGTTTTTT; CDR3 protein: CASSALAPGELFF
D gene: -; J gene: TRBJ1-1; V gene: TRBV5-1; clone size: -; CDR3 DNA: TGCGCCAGCAGCTTGGGCAGGGTGAACACTGAAGCTTTCTTT; CDR3 protein: CASSLGRVNTEAFF
D gene: TRBD1; J gene: TRBJ1-4; V gene: TRBV7-2; clone size: -; CDR3 DNA: TGTGCCAGCAGGAGGGACAGTAGGAATGAAAAACTGTTTTTT; CDR3 protein: CASRRDSRNEKLFF